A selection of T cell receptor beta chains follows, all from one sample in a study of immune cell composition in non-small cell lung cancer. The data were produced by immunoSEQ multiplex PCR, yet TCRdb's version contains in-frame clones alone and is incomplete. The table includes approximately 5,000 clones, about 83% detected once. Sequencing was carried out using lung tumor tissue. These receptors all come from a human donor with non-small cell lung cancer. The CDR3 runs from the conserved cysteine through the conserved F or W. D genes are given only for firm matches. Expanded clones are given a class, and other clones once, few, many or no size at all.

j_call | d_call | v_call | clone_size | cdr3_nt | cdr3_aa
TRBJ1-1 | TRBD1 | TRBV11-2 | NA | TGTGCCAGCAGCTCCCGGGACAGGGGGTTTCGGAACACTGAAGCTTTCTTT | CASSSRDRGFRNTEAFF
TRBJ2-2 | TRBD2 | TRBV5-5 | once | TGTGCCAGCAGCTTACTAGCGGGGACGAACACCGGGGAGCTGTTTTTT | CASSLLAGTNTGELFF
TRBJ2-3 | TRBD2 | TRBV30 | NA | TGTGCCTGGAGTGTGATAGCGGGAGGCACAGATACGCAGTATTTT | CAWSVIAGGTDTQYF
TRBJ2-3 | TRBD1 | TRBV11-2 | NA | TGTGCCAGCAGCCTCCGGGACAGACAAGTCACAGATACGCAGTATTTT | CASSLRDRQVTDTQYF
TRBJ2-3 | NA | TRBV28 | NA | TGTGCCAGCAGTCGAGGACAGGGTCGCGGTGCGGGGGGGCGGGGCACAGATACGCAGTATTTT | CASSRGQGRGAGGRGTDTQYF
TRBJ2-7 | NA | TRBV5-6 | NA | TGTGCCAGCACCCCCAGGGGCCGCTTTGGCGAGCAGTACTTC | CASTPRGRFGEQYF
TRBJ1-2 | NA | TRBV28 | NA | TGTGCCAGCAGTTCCGGACAGCCTTATGGCTACACCTTC | CASSSGQPYGYTF
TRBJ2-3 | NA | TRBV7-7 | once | TGTGCCAGCAGCTTAGAGGCAGGGTCGGTTGCGCAGTATTTT | CASSLEAGSVAQYF
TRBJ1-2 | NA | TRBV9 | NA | TGTGCCAGCATGCGCAGGGGAGCTGGCTACACCTTC | CASMRRGAGYTF
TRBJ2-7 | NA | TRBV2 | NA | TGTGCCAGCAGCCCCGAGGGGGTTTCCTACGAGCAGTACTTC | CASSPEGVSYEQYF
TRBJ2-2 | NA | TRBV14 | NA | TGTGCCAGCAGCCAAGATCTGAGGGACACCGGGGAGCTGTTTTTT | CASSQDLRDTGELFF
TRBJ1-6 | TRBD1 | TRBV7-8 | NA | TGTGCCAGCACCTTTAAGGGGGCGGATTCACCCCTCCACTTT | CASTFKGADSPLHF
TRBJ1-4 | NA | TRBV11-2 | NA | TGTGCCAGCAGCTTAGCCCCCCGTGAAAAACTGTTTTTT | CASSLAPREKLFF
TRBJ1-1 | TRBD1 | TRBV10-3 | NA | TGTGCCATCAGCCCCAACAGGGGCCAGGGCACTGAAGCTTTCTTT | CAISPNRGQGTEAFF
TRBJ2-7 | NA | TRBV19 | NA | TGTGCCAGTAGTATTAGCCGGGGAGGCGAGCAGTACTTC | CASSISRGGEQYF
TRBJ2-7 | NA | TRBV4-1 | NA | TGCGCCAGCAGCCAAACAGACACGGCCTACGAGCAGTACTTC | CASSQTDTAYEQYF
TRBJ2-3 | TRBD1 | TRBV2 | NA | TGTGCCAGCAGATCCTACAGGGGGGGCACAGATACGCAGTATTTT | CASRSYRGGTDTQYF
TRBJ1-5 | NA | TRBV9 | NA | TGTGCCAGCAGCGTAGCGGGGTCCGGCAATCAGCCCCAGCATTTT | CASSVAGSGNQPQHF
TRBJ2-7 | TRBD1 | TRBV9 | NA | TGTGCCAGCAGCACACAGGGGATGACGGGCGAGCAGTACTTC | CASSTQGMTGEQYF
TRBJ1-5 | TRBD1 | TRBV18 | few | TGTGCCAGCTCACCAGGCAGGGGGGATCAGCCCCAGCATTTT | CASSPGRGDQPQHF
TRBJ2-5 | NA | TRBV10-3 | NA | TGTGCCATCAGTGAGGGTGAGGGCTCCCCTCGGGAGACCCAGTACTTC | CAISEGEGSPRETQYF
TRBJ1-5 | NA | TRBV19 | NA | TGTGCCAGTAGGGTGAGTTCCGATAGCAATCAGCCCCAGCATTTT | CASRVSSDSNQPQHF
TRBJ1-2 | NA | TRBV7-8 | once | TGTGCCAGCAGCTTGACAGACTATGGCTACACCTTC | CASSLTDYGYTF
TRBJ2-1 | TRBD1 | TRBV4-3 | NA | TGCGCCAGCAGCCAAGAAGCGTACAGGGGGCTCTACAATGAGCAGTTCTTC | CASSQEAYRGLYNEQFF
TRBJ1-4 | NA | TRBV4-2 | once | TGTGCCAGCAGCCAAGTGTGGGGGGGCCGGGAAAAACTGTTTTTT | CASSQVWGGREKLFF
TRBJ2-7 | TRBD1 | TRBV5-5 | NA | TGTGCCAGCAGCCTTGACAGGGCTTACGAGCAGTACTTC | CASSLDRAYEQYF
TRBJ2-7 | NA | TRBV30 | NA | TGTGCCTGGAGTAGGGGACTTGGAGACTACGAGCAGTACTTC | CAWSRGLGDYEQYF
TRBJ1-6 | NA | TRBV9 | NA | TGTGCCAGCAGCGAGCGGACGGGGGATGTGGCCCTCCACTTT | CASSERTGDVALHF
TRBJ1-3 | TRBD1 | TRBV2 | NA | TGTGCCAGCAGTTCCGGGACAGGGGGCATCCGGAACACCATATATTTT | CASSSGTGGIRNTIYF
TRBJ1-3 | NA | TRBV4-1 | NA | TGCGCCAGCAGCTGGGAGGGACTAACCCTCTCTGGAAACACCATATATTTT | CASSWEGLTLSGNTIYF
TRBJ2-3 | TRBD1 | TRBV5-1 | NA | TGCGCCAGCAGCCCAGGGACAGGGCTGGACACAGATACGCAGTATTTT | CASSPGTGLDTDTQYF
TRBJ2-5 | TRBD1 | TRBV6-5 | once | TGTGCCAGCAATCGGGACAGGGATGAGACCCAGTACTTC | CASNRDRDETQYF
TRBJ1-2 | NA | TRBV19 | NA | TGTGCCAGTAGGGGCCCACGAACCTATGGCTACACCTTC | CASRGPRTYGYTF
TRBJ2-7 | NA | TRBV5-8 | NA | TGTGCCAGCAGCCCAGGGTGGAGCGAGCAGTACTTC | CASSPGWSEQYF